Shown below are 5 T cell receptor beta chains from a single sample sequenced in a study of a mutant IDH1 vaccine in newly diagnosed glioma. These TCRs' antigens remain unknown. The time point was: week 5, during vaccination. In the vaccine, a single dose held 300 ug of the mutant IDH1 20-mer peptide, along with topical imiquimod. TCRdb's copy holds only in-frame clones and misses some; the assay was immunoSEQ multiplex PCR. This table has 50,000 to 70,000 clones, 70% to 85% appearing once. Source: PBMCs, taken from a glioma patient whose treatment included an IDH1 peptide vaccine. The receptors here all came from a young woman with glioma. Some clones in this sample may be carry-over from other donors' samples.

The V call is TRBV4-3, the J call TRBJ2-1; 9 nucleotides match TRBD2. J lost 8 bases, V lost 5 bases, and 7 bases had no gene match. There are 14 residues in the CDR3. Germline CDR1 and CDR2: LGHNA and YSLEER. Here the CDR3 reads CASSGGGAIHEQFF. The CDR3 bases are TGCGCCAGCAGCGGCGGGGGGGCCATCCATGAGCAGTTCTTC.

The V gene is TRBV2, the J gene TRBJ1-2; TRBD1 aligns across 8 bases. With 5 bases clipped from V and 7 bases from J, the junction kept 9 bases outside the gene matches. CDR3 length: 14 amino acids. In germline, CDR1 is SNHLY, CDR2 FYNNEI. For the CDR3, the DNA is TGTGCCAGCAGTCCCCTCAGGGGGCGCGGTGGCTACACCTTC. Translation: CASSPLRGRGGYTF.

The chain uses TRBV10-3 and TRBJ1-2; D may be TRBD1 (5 bases). CDR1 is ENHRY and CDR2 is SYGVKD in the germline V gene. The CDR3 has 11 residues. V lost 10 bases, J lost 4 bases, and 10 bases lay in between. The CDR3 is CATQGGYGYTF. CDR3 sequence (DNA): TGTGCCACTCAGGGTGGCTATGGCTACACCTTC.

The J gene is TRBJ1-3, the V gene TRBV7-3; D is possibly TRBD1 (6 bases). This CDR3 has 17 amino acids. V was trimmed by 3 bases and J by 0 bases, leaving 15 bases between them. Germline V lookup: CDR1 SGHTA, CDR2 FQGTGA. The CDR3 region is CASSFYKGHDSGNTIYF. For the CDR3, the DNA is TGTGCCAGCAGCTTTTACAAGGGACACGACTCTGGAAACACCATATATTTT.

The chain links TRBV7-9 to TRBJ2-7, with 10 nucleotides matching TRBD1. The J segment lost 6 bases and the V segment lost 1 base, leaving 3 bases of the junction unmatched. Germline lookup yields CDR1 SEHNR and CDR2 FQNEAQ (reference sequence). The CDR3 runs 14 residues. CDR3 in amino acids: CASSLGTGGFEQYF. The CDR3 nucleotides are TGTGCCAGCAGCTTAGGGACAGGGGGGTTCGAGCAGTACTTC.